The text below deals with one T cell receptor beta chain. The antigen is not known. Assay used: immunoSEQ multiplex PCR; TCRdb lists only in-frame clones, some missing. The sample includes about 100,000 clones, about 89% of them seen just once. In germline, CDR1 is LNHDA, CDR2 SQIVND (reference sequence). The CDR3 runs 14 residues. The V end lost 7 bases, the J end lost 2 bases, and 12 bases lay between the germline ends. This record comes from a study of T cell responses to AZD1222 COVID-19 vaccine. Points from the study as a whole: White British ancestry dominated among donors, who included more females, and clonal diversity was possibly underestimated. The breadth and depth of Spike-specific TCRs increased once two AZD1222 doses had been given. Only six individuals given AZD1222 were seropositive at baseline.

Sequencing was performed on peripheral blood, taken on day 0 of MenACWY control vaccination. The sequence came from an adult in good health. The rearrangement uses TRBV19 and TRBJ1-3; D remains ambiguous. The CDR3 protein is CASTLAVPGNTIYF. In DNA, the CDR3 is TGTGCCAGTACTCTGGCGGTGCCTGGAAACACCATATATTTT.